The 20 T cell receptor beta chains below were found in one sample sequenced in a study of blood T cell repertoires in COVID-19. TCRdb keeps only in-frame clones here, not all; method: immunoSEQ multiplex PCR. The repertoire holds around 74,000 clones, with roughly 90% as singletons. Sequencing was carried out using peripheral blood. The receptors were gathered from an elderly woman with active or convalescent COVID-19.

The chain couples TRBV7-3 to TRBJ2-5; TRBD2 matches at 7 bases. Germline trimming cut 2 bases from V and 5 bases from J; bases unmatched to any gene: 8. Germline CDR1 reads SGHTA; CDR2 reads FQGTGA. This CDR3 is built from 15 residues. The CDR3 nucleotides are TGTGCCAGCAGCTTAGCGGGGGTCACGGGGGAGACCCAGTACTTC. Residues: CASSLAGVTGETQYF.

The chain employs TRBV7-9 and TRBJ2-7; tentative D call: TRBD1 (6 bases). Trimming took off 8 bases at V and 2 bases at J, with 16 bases between the two ends. Germline V gene sequence: CDR1 SEHNR, CDR2 FQNEAQ (reference sequence). The CDR3 loop spans 14 amino acids. CDR3 sequence (DNA): TGTGCCAGCGGACTTGTGGACAGAGCCTACGAGCAGTACTTC. Protein product: CASGLVDRAYEQYF.

The chain has TRBV7-3 and TRBJ1-2; D possibly corresponds to TRBD1 (6 bases). CDR1 is SGHTA and CDR2 is FQGTGA in the germline V gene. The CDR3 has 15 residues. Trimming removed 1 base from V and 6 bases from J, with 15 bases in between. CDR3 sequence: CASSLMVGGTDGYTF. The CDR3 DNA reads TGTGCCAGCAGCTTAATGGTAGGGGGTACGGATGGCTACACCTTC.

The genes are TRBV7-9 and TRBJ1-5; a weak D match, TRBD1 (6 bases). This CDR3 is 14 amino acids long. V lost 5 bases and J lost 4, with 12 bases in between. Germline CDR1 reads SEHNR; CDR2 reads FQNEAQ (reference sequence). CDR3 region: CASSEQGVNQPQHF. The CDR3 nucleotides are TGTGCCAGCAGCGAACAGGGTGTAAATCAGCCCCAGCATTTT.

V is TRBV28 and J is TRBJ2-7; tentatively, D is TRBD2 (6 bases). The V gene's germline CDR1 is MDHEN and CDR2 SYDVKM. V was clipped by 3 bases and J by 2 bases, with 11 bases between them. The CDR3 covers 14 residues. CDR3 DNA: TGTGCCAGCAGTTTTCCGGACTACCCCTACGAGCAGTACTTC. It codes for CASSFPDYPYEQYF.

This clone was seen once. DNA of the CDR3: TGTGCCAGCAGCGCACGACTAGCGGGGGAGAACATTCAGTACTTC. This encodes CASSARLAGENIQYF. The chain carries TRBV2 and TRBJ2-4; 12 nucleotides align to TRBD2. The J segment lost 7 bases and the V segment lost 6 bases, leaving 7 bases of the junction unmatched. CDR3 size: 15 residues. Looked up from germline, CDR1 is SNHLY and CDR2 is FYNNEI.

This chain links TRBV29-1 with TRBJ1-2; D unclear. The germline V gene encodes CDR1 SQVTM and CDR2 ANQGSEA. V was pared by 4 bases and J by 4 bases, with 16 bases between. CDR3 length: 14 residues. Here the CDR3 reads CSVGSPGGLYGYTF. CDR3 coding DNA: TGCAGCGTTGGATCCCCGGGCGGACTCTATGGCTACACCTTC.

The chain links TRBV3-1 (or the pseudogene TRBV3-2) to TRBJ1-5, with D possibly TRBD1 on 5 matching bases. The germline V and J ends were trimmed by 1 base and 0 bases, with 16 bases remaining between them. The germline V gene encodes CDR1 LGHDT and CDR2 YNNKEL (reference sequence). The CDR3 is 18 residues long. CDR3 bases: TGTGCCAGCAGCCAAGTAACCAAGGGGATTTATAGCAATCAGCCCCAGCATTTT. Amino acid sequence: CASSQVTKGIYSNQPQHF.

This chain links TRBV15 with TRBJ2-2; 9 nucleotides line up with TRBD2. Germline V CDR1 and CDR2: LNHNV, YYDKDF (reference sequence). The CDR3 extends over 20 amino acids. Trimming cost V 0 bases and J 2 bases; bases outside gene matches: 13. CDR3 in amino acids: CATSRDREERGALNTGELFF. The CDR3 DNA follows: TGTGCCACCAGCAGAGATCGGGAAGAGCGGGGGGCCCTTAACACCGGGGAGCTGTTTTTT. The whole variable domain, remainder taken from reference TRBV15 and TRBJ2-2, is DAMVIQNPRYQVTQFGKPVTLSCSQTLNHNVMYWYQQKSSQAPKLLFHYYDKDFNNEADTPDNFQSRRPNTSFCFLDIRSPGLGDTAMYLCATSRDREERGALNTGELFFGEGSRLTVL.

CDR3 protein: CASSQASQYF. CDR3 coding DNA: TGTGCCAGCAGCCAGGCCTCGCAGTATTTT. The chain has TRBV7-2 and TRBJ2-3; unclear D gene. Trimming stripped 5 bases from V and 10 bases from J, with 7 bases between. The CDR3 is made up of 10 amino acids. Germline V gene sequence: CDR1 SGHTA, CDR2 FQGNSA.

The chain links TRBV6-5 to TRBJ1-6; 10 bases agree with TRBD1. Germline assignment: CDR1 MNHEY and CDR2 SVGAGI. The CDR3 covers 15 residues. Trimming cost V 2 bases and J 9 bases; bases outside gene matches: 4. The CDR3 reads CASSYTGDRGSPLHF. The CDR3 nucleotides are TGTGCCAGCAGTTACACCGGGGACAGGGGTTCACCCCTCCACTTT.

V is TRBV5-1 and J is TRBJ2-5; 8 bases line up with TRBD1. The length of the CDR3 is 12 residues. Trimming took 4 bases from V and 10 from J; bases not matched to a gene: 6. Germline CDR1 is SGHRS and CDR2 is YFSETQ. CDR3: CASSKDRAGQYF. CDR3 bases: TGCGCCAGCAGCAAGGACAGGGCGGGCCAGTACTTC.

This chain connects TRBV6-5 to TRBJ1-2; D perhaps matches TRBD1 (6 bases). The V and J ends lost 4 bases and 0 bases respectively, with 9 bases between them. Germline V gives CDR1 MNHEY, CDR2 SVGAGI. The CDR3 extends over 14 amino acids. CDR3 loop: CASSWDNTNYGYTF. Here the CDR3 DNA reads TGTGCCAGCAGTTGGGACAATACTAACTATGGCTACACCTTC.

The chain couples TRBV29-1 to TRBJ2-5; 7 positions agree with TRBD1. There are 14 residues in the CDR3. The germline gives CDR1 SQVTM, CDR2 ANQGSEA. Trimming at V came to 8 bases and at J to 5 bases, leaving 14 bases not matched to a gene. The DNA of the CDR3 is TGCAGCTTCCGGGACAGTAAGGCCCGCGAGACCCAGTACTTC. Residues: CSFRDSKARETQYF. Together with reference TRBV29-1 and TRBJ2-5, the CDR3 gives the full variable domain: SAVISQKPSRDICQRGTSLTIQCQVDSQVTMMFWYRQQPGQSLTLIATANQGSEATYESGFVIDKFPISRPNLTFSTLTVSNMSPEDSSIYLCSFRDSKARETQYFGPGTRLLVL.

This chain joins TRBV2 and TRBJ1-1; 7 bases map to TRBD1. With 8 bases clipped from V and 3 bases from J, the junction kept 3 bases outside the gene matches. The CDR3 sequence is 12 residues long. Germline assignment: CDR1 SNHLY and CDR2 FYNNEI. The CDR3 loop is CASGTGDTEAFF. The CDR3 DNA follows: TGTGCCAGCGGAACAGGGGACACTGAAGCTTTCTTT.

CDR3 sequence (DNA): TGTGCCAGCAGCTCCCAGGGGAGGGGGTACAATGAGCAGTTCTTC. This codes for CASSSQGRGYNEQFF. The chain has TRBV7-9 and TRBJ2-1, with D perhaps matching TRBD2 (7 bases). Germline loops: CDR1 SEHNR, CDR2 FQNEAQ (reference sequence). The CDR3 extends over 15 amino acids. Trimming cost V 4 bases and J 4 bases, with 14 bases left between them.

This chain connects TRBV6-2 or TRBV6-3 to TRBJ1-5; perhaps TRBD1 as D (6 bases). V lost 5 bases to trimming and J lost 0 bases, with 11 bases between them. There are 15 residues in the CDR3. CDR1 MNHEY and CDR2 SVGEGT come from the germline V gene. The CDR3 loop reads CASSQTGNSNQPQHF. CDR3 sequence (DNA): TGTGCCAGCAGTCAAACAGGGAATAGCAATCAGCCCCAGCATTTT.

This rearrangement joins TRBV5-1 to TRBJ2-3, with D possibly TRBD1 on 6 matching bases. From germline, CDR1 is SGHRS and CDR2 YFSETQ. V was trimmed by 2 bases and J by 0 bases, leaving 28 bases between them. The length of the CDR3 is 21 residues. CDR3 sequence reads: CASSFSRDTDWRLRSTDTQYF. CDR3 sequence (DNA): TGCGCCAGCAGCTTCTCTCGGGACACGGATTGGCGGCTTCGGAGCACAGATACGCAGTATTTT.

The chain uses TRBV11-2 and TRBJ2-7, with TRBD1 matching 9 bases. The V and J ends lost 5 bases and 4 bases, in that order; junction bases with no gene match: 9. The CDR3 spans 15 residues. From germline, CDR1 is SGHAT and CDR2 FQNNGV. CDR3 amino acids: CASSPTRTGVYEQYF. The CDR3 DNA sequence: TGTGCCAGCAGCCCAACCCGGACAGGGGTATACGAGCAGTACTTC.

The J gene is TRBJ2-5, the V gene TRBV6-5; D is possibly TRBD2 (6 bases). V was pared by 8 bases and J by 4 bases, with 17 bases between. This CDR3 has 14 amino acids. Germline V lookup: CDR1 MNHEY, CDR2 SVGAGI. CDR3 sequence: CASAASRRAETQYF. For the CDR3, the DNA is TGTGCCAGCGCTGCGTCCAGGAGGGCAGAGACCCAGTACTTC.